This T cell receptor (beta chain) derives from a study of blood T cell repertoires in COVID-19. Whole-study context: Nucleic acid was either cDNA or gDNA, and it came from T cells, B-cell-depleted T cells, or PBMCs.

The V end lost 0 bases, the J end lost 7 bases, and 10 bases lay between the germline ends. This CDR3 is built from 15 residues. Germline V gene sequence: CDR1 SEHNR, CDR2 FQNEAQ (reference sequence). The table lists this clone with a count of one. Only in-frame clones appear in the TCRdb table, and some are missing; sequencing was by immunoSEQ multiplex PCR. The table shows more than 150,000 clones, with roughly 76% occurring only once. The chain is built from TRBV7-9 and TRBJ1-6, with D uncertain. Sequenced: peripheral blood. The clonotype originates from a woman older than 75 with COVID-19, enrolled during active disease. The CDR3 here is CASSLAGSSNSPLHF. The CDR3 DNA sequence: TGTGCCAGCAGCTTAGCGGGCAGCTCGAATTCACCCCTCCACTTT.